This T cell receptor (beta chain) was sequenced during a study of post-analysis software for immune sequencing data (dated by TCRdb to the mid-2010s). Notes on the research overall: Disease courses on record covered relapsing-remitting, secondary progressive and progressive-relapsing multiple sclerosis, though some patients had no subtype annotation. A subset of samples was prepared in parallel using single-end sample barcoding, then pooled and co-amplified after Illumina adapter ligation. The multiple sclerosis patient repertoires were compared with more than 9 previously published healthy control repertoires from donors aged about 6 to 28 years. What the research found in general, with its limitations: Direct clustering with F measure showed strong co-clustering of samples prepared in the same batch, prompting a batch-effect correction. The control group was slightly older than the multiple sclerosis patient group. Roughly 5 TRBV segments, including TRBV5-6, TRBV5-1 and TRBV20-1, were significantly more frequent in patients than controls. Compared with controls, multiple sclerosis patients had significantly lower normalized Chao1 diversity, a finding suggesting substantial peripheral T-cell clonal expansion.

To demonstrate the VDJtools post-analysis software, TCR beta repertoires were profiled from the peripheral blood of about 13 young patients with multiple sclerosis. The multiple sclerosis patients were children and adolescents between roughly 6 and 17 years of age. Via the germline V gene, CDR1 is SGHTS and CDR2 YDEGEE. The CDR3, cysteine through phenylalanine, is 13 amino acids long. The only DNA kept is the CDR3, 39 bases in frame from the first base. V lost 0 bases and J lost 4 bases; the stretch between them is 8 bases long. Comment on this clonotype: What antigen it recognizes has not been identified. Nothing much larger sits one base from this clone, and base qualities are not available.

Library creation used PCR. Sequencing was carried out with an Illumina HiSeq 2500. Unique molecular identifiers were incorporated into TCR beta cDNA libraries to reduce PCR and sequencing biases. Some 500,000 cDNA molecules were obtained for every 1 to 10 million input T cells, so each molecule roughly corresponded to one T cell. Patient libraries were prepared and sequenced with the same protocol used for the earlier healthy control dataset. Samples belonging to the same batch were prepared together, multiplexed and sequenced on a shared HiSeq lane. The paper's processing steps were these. Raw barcoded reads were processed with MIGEC, discarding single-read molecular identifier groups before consensus assembly and CDR3 extraction. Clonotype tables were post-analysed with VDJtools, and diversity was normalized by down-sampling all datasets to the smallest sample size. To correct batch-related cross-sample contamination, repertoire overlap clustering matched CDR3 amino acid sequences but not nucleotide sequences. Using fastp trimming at Q25 and MiXCR clonotype assembly, TCRdb reanalyzed the public sequencing data and kept in-frame beta chains. Each record represents a unique CDR3 protein, reported with the most common genes and DNA among its rows. The V and J calls, along with clone size, are taken from TCRdb and not from the paper's own processing. Within this sample are roughly 400,000 distinct CDR3 sequences, with less than 40% of them counted one time only. 7.6% of the sample belongs to the ten largest clones.

The source of this sequence is a girl aged 2-15 years with multiple sclerosis. The receptor chain draws on TRBV5-8 and TRBJ2-7; too little of a D gene remains to name it. The sequenced sample consisted of blood. The nucleotide sequence is TGTGCCAGCAGCTTGGCCAAGGTGTACGAGCAGTACTTC. Its protein reads: CASSLAKVYEQYF.